The 20 T cell receptor beta chains reported below all come from one sample, sequenced in a study of monozygotic twins with cystic fibrosis. Repertoires were generated with immunoSEQ multiplex PCR, while TCRdb's copy carries only in-frame clones and drops some. In the table there are 30,000 to 35,000 clones, around 65% of which are singletons. The sequencing sample was made of blood. The receptors were sampled from a girl aged 5-17 years with cystic fibrosis.

The chain uses TRBV5-1 and TRBJ2-7; no reliable D call. Germline V gene sequence: CDR1 SGHRS, CDR2 YFSETQ. The CDR3 contains 15 residues. Trimming took 4 bases from V and 2 from J, leaving 16 bases between them. The CDR3 DNA reads TGCGCCAGCAGCCTCAACCTGGGTGTAGCCTACGAGCAGTACTTC. Its protein product is CASSLNLGVAYEQYF. Looking up the rest from reference TRBV5-1 and TRBJ2-7 gives the full variable domain: KAGVTQTPRYLIKTRGQQVTLSCSPISGHRSVSWYQQTPGQGLQFLFEYFSETQRNKGNFPGRFSGRQFSNSRSEMNVSTLELGDSALYLCASSLNLGVAYEQYFGPGTRLTVT.

The chain joins TRBV27 to TRBJ1-2, with D maybe TRBD1 (5 bases). The CDR3 length is 13 residues. The V gene lost 3 bases and the J gene lost 8 bases, with 13 bases spanning the gap. CDR1 and CDR2 from the germline V gene are MNHEY and SMNVEV (reference sequence). DNA for the CDR3: TGTGCCAGCAGTTTTTGGAGGGGCTTCGGCTACACCTTC. This encodes CASSFWRGFGYTF.

This clone was seen once. The gene calls are TRBV7-2 and TRBJ2-1; D remains unclear. The CDR3 runs 13 residues. Trimming stripped 3 bases from V and 4 bases from J, with 7 bases between. CDR1 and CDR2 (germline): SGHTA, FQGNSA. The CDR3 DNA reads TGTGCCAGCAGCTTCAGTGGGTACAATGAGCAGTTCTTC. It is translated as CASSFSGYNEQFF.

CDR3 in amino acids: CASSDPSPGLAGNTIYF. DNA of the CDR3: TGTGCCAGCAGTGACCCATCTCCGGGGTTGGCTGGAAACACCATATATTTT. The gene calls are TRBV25-1 and TRBJ1-3, with D unclear. This CDR3 spans 17 amino acids. V was cut by 3 bases and J by 2 bases, with 17 bases left in between. Germline CDR1 reads MGHDK; CDR2 reads SYGVNS.

The chain recombines TRBV9 with TRBJ2-3, with TRBD2 as a possible D gene (6 bases). The V and J ends lost 3 bases and 0 bases respectively, with 17 bases between them. Germline loops: CDR1 SGDLS, CDR2 YYNGEE. This CDR3 is 17 amino acids long. The CDR3 region has the DNA TGTGCCAGCAGCGCCAGTGGTGGCGGGGCTAGCACAGATACGCAGTATTTT. As protein: CASSASGGGASTDTQYF.

The CDR3 loop reads CASSIGRQHTEAFF. CDR3 DNA sequence: TGTGCCAGTAGTATAGGCAGGCAACACACTGAAGCTTTCTTT. This chain links TRBV19 with TRBJ1-1, with no clear D. The V gene's germline CDR1 is LNHDA and CDR2 SQIVND (reference sequence). The CDR3 is 14 residues long. With 1 base removed from V and 3 bases from J, the gap between germline ends came to 9 bases.

The rearrangement uses TRBV9 and TRBJ1-4; D not resolved. Trimming took off 4 bases at V and 4 bases at J, with 17 bases between the two ends. Germline V gives CDR1 SGDLS, CDR2 YYNGEE. The CDR3 consists of 16 residues. CDR3 region: CASSPYPDPGNEKLFF. DNA for the CDR3: TGTGCCAGCAGCCCGTACCCGGATCCGGGTAATGAAAAACTGTTTTTT.

This chain joins TRBV11-2 and TRBJ2-2; 7 nucleotides align to TRBD1. V trimming: 2 bases; J trimming: 5 bases; junction bases outside the gene matches: 2. From germline, CDR1 is SGHAT and CDR2 FQNNGV. The CDR3 sequence is 14 residues long. CDR3 sequence (DNA): TGTGCCAGCAGCTTATCAGGGGGAACCGGGGAGCTGTTTTTT. Amino acids: CASSLSGGTGELFF.

The chain joins TRBV4-3 to TRBJ2-1; 12 bases line up with TRBD2. The CDR3 is made up of 16 amino acids. The V and J ends lost 5 bases and 4 bases, in that order; junction bases with no gene match: 6. Germline-derived CDR1 and CDR2 are LGHNA and YSLEER. As DNA, the CDR3 is TGCGCCAGCAGCAGACGGACTAGCGGGGTTTACAATGAGCAGTTCTTC. Residues: CASSRRTSGVYNEQFF.

The chain combines TRBV7-2 with TRBJ2-3; D not resolved. Trimming removed 1 base from V and 2 bases from J, with 7 bases in between. CDR3 length: 14 residues. The germline CDR1 and CDR2 sequences are SGHTA and FQGNSA. As DNA, the CDR3 is TGTGCCAGCAGCTTAGTCCCGGACACAGATACGCAGTATTTT. As protein: CASSLVPDTDTQYF.

The J gene is TRBJ2-2, the V gene TRBV30; 8 nucleotides align to TRBD2. V lost 5 bases and J lost 5; bases outside the gene matches: 13. This CDR3 is 16 amino acids long. Germline lookup yields CDR1 GTSNPN and CDR2 SVGIG (reference sequence). The DNA of the CDR3 is TGTGCCTGGGATAGAAGAGCGGGAGTTAATACCGGGGAGCTGTTTTTT. This sequence encodes CAWDRRAGVNTGELFF.

The chain employs TRBV30 and TRBJ2-7; 7 positions match TRBD1. Trimming at V came to 2 bases and at J to 7 bases, leaving 11 bases not matched to a gene. This CDR3 comprises 14 residues. The germline CDR1 and CDR2 sequences are GTSNPN and SVGIG (reference sequence). This CDR3 is CAWSPTGTLEEQYF. CDR3 nucleotide sequence: TGTGCCTGGAGTCCGACAGGGACGCTTGAAGAGCAGTACTTC.

This chain joins TRBV4-2 and TRBJ1-4; TRBD1 matches 9 bases. V shed 3 bases, J shed 6 bases, and the junction held 5 bases outside the gene matches. Germline V gene data show CDR1 as LGHNA and CDR2 as YNFKEQ. The CDR3 spans 15 residues. The CDR3 nucleotides are TGTGCCAGCAGCCACCGGGACAGGGTATATGAAAAACTGTTTTTT. This codes for CASSHRDRVYEKLFF.

The genes are TRBV4-1 and TRBJ2-5; D call uncertain. Between the trimmed V and J ends, which lost 6 bases and 4 bases, there was a span of 21 bases. The CDR3 is 16 residues long. The germline V gene encodes CDR1 MGHRA and CDR2 YSYEKL. In nucleotides, the CDR3 is TGCGCCAGCAGTCTTAGAAAATACACCGGCGGAGAGACCCAGTACTTC. Protein: CASSLRKYTGGETQYF.

This rearrangement joins TRBV23-1 to TRBJ1-4, with a tentative D call TRBD1 (6 bases). TRBV23-1 is given ORF status, its function remaining uncertain. This CDR3 comprises 16 residues. V gave up 2 bases and J gave up 8 bases, with 18 bases separating them. Here the CDR3 reads CASSQAQGQGREKLFF. CDR3 nucleotides: TGCGCCAGCAGTCAAGCTCAGGGGCAGGGAAGGGAAAAACTGTTTTTT.

The chain combines TRBV2 with TRBJ2-7; D remains ambiguous. Trimming shortened V by 6 bases and J by 2 bases, and 8 bases separated the two germline ends. The CDR3 is 12 amino acids. Germline values: CDR1 SNHLY, CDR2 FYNNEI. The DNA of the CDR3 is TGTGCCAGCAGGAACCCCCCCTACGAGCAGTACGTC. This translates into CASRNPPYEQYV.

This clone was found once. The chain links TRBV27 to TRBJ1-2; 7 bases line up with TRBD1. This CDR3 region has 14 residues. Germline V CDR1 and CDR2: MNHEY, SMNVEV (reference sequence). V dropped 6 bases and J dropped 4; count of bases not matched to a gene: 8. The DNA of the CDR3 is TGTGCCAGCAGGACCCCAGGGGGGATCTATGGCTACACCTTC. The encoded protein is CASRTPGGIYGYTF.

The genes are TRBV30 and TRBJ2-3; D ambiguous. The CDR3 is made up of 14 amino acids. Germline V gives CDR1 GTSNPN, CDR2 SVGIG (reference sequence). Trimming took 7 bases from V and 4 from J, leaving 18 bases between them. The CDR3 sequence is CALHIMGSPDTQYF. Here the CDR3 DNA reads TGTGCCTTACATATAATGGGTAGTCCAGATACGCAGTATTTT.

This clone was counted only a few times. The chain has TRBV7-2 and TRBJ1-3, with 7 bases aligning to TRBD1. The trim removed 5 bases at V and 3 bases at J, leaving 7 bases unmatched. From germline, CDR1 is SGHTA and CDR2 FQGNSA. This CDR3 comprises 15 residues. The CDR3 protein is CASSGYRDSGNTIYF. For the CDR3, the DNA is TGTGCCAGCAGCGGTTACCGGGACAGTGGAAACACCATATATTTT. The full variable domain, its missing parts supplied by reference TRBV7-2 and TRBJ1-3, is GAGVSQSPSNKVTEKGKDVELRCDPISGHTALYWYRQSLGQGLEFLIYFQGNSAPDKSGLPSDRFSAERTGGSVSTLTIQRTQQEDSAVYLCASSGYRDSGNTIYFGEGSWLTVV.

J is TRBJ2-3 and V is TRBV7-2; no clear D gene. Germline values: CDR1 SGHTA, CDR2 FQGNSA. V was cut by 3 bases and J by 4 bases, with 11 bases left in between. The CDR3 extends over 14 amino acids. The CDR3 DNA is TGTGCCAGCAGCTTTCTAGGCTATCCAGATACGCAGTATTTT. This encodes CASSFLGYPDTQYF.